This TCR beta chain was identified in a study of beta chain features in type 1 diabetes. This CDR3 region has 15 residues. CDR1 LGHNA and CDR2 YSLEER come from the germline V gene. V gave up 2 bases and J gave up 5 bases; unmatched junction bases: 8. What was sequenced were expressed TCRB transcripts, since all of the isolated RNA had been reverse transcribed. TCRdb keeps only in-frame clones here, not all; method: immunoSEQ multiplex PCR. The sample contains roughly 610,000 clones, about a sixth of which appear only once. Only a few counts were recorded for this clone. The chain uses TRBV4-3 and TRBJ2-5; the match to TRBD1 covers 7 bases. This receptor was taken from a man between 18 and 29 years old in good health. Material for sequencing was naive CD4+ T cells from blood. The CDR3 nucleotides are TGCGCCAGCAGCCAATCCTTGACAGGGAAGGAGACCCAGTACTTC. It translates to CASSQSLTGKETQYF.